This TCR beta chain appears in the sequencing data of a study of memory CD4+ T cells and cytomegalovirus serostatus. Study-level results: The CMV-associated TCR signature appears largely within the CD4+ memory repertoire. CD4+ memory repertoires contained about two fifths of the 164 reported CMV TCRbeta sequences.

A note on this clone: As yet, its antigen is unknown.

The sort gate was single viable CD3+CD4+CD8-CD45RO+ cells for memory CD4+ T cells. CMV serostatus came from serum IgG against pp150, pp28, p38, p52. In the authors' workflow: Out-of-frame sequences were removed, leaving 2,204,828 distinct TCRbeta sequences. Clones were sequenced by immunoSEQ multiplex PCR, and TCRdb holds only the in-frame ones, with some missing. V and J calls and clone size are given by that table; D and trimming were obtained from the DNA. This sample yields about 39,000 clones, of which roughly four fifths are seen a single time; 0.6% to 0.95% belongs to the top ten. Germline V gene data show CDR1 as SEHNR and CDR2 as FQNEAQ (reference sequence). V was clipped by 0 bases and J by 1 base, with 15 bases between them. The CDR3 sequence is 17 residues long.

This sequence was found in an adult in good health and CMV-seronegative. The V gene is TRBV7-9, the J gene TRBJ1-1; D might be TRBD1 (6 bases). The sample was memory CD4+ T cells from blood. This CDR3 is CASSLASPDRWNTEAFF. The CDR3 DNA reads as TGTGCCAGCAGCTTAGCTTCTCCCGACAGGTGGAACACTGAAGCTTTCTTT.